This T cell receptor beta chain is drawn from a study of human T cells and chemical hapten exposure. Study-wide findings and caveats: The study found that DPC sensitization did not change TCRs above 1 in 1000 frequency.

V was clipped by 4 bases and J by 2 bases, with 8 bases between them. The CDR3 sequence is 13 residues long. Per the germline V gene, CDR1 is LGHNA and CDR2 is YNFKEQ. TCRdb independently ran MiXCR on the RACE reads; one entry per CDR3 protein. The sample consists of tens of thousands of distinct CDR3 sequences, roughly 6.7% of them appearing once. This clonotype was counted at least ten times. Its matching antigen is unknown. Stated time point: pre-sensitization, week 0. The treatment here: therapeutic diphenylcyclopropenone sensitization with weekly scalp DPC. Sequencing was performed on whole blood, taken in connection with sensitization to the hapten diphenylcyclopropenone (DPC). This sequence originates from a woman aged 30 to 39 with alopecia areata. Some clones in this sample may be carry-over from other donors' samples. The rearrangement uses TRBV4-2 and TRBJ2-5; D tentatively reads TRBD1 or TRBD2 (5 bases each). The CDR3 DNA sequence: TGTGCCAGCAGCCCCTGGGGGCAAGAGACCCAGTACTTC. It yields the protein CASSPWGQETQYF.